Shown below are 26 T cell receptor beta chains from a single sample sequenced in a study of metastatic and nonmetastatic thyroid tumors. MiXCR reprocessed the PCR reads for TCRdb. The table has tens of thousands of clones, about 4% seen once. No patient received treatment before thyroid surgery. Sequencing was done on a sample of blood. Receptors were obtained from a female donor with papillary thyroid cancer or a benign thyroid nodule (not recorded which). Some clones in this sample may be carry-over from other donors' samples.

There are a few counts of this clone. This rearrangement joins TRBV20-1 to TRBJ1-1; tentatively, D is TRBD1 (5 bases). Trimming shortened V by 0 bases and J by 3 bases, and 11 bases separated the two germline ends. Germline V CDR1 and CDR2: DFQATT, SNEGSKA (reference sequence). The CDR3 totals 14 residues. The CDR3 is CSARDHGADTEAFF. The CDR3 DNA follows: TGCAGTGCTAGAGACCACGGGGCGGACACTGAAGCTTTCTTT.

V gene TRBV27 combines with J gene TRBJ2-7; 7 nucleotides agree with TRBD1. V was clipped by 9 bases and J by 3 bases; unmatched bases: 8. Germline values: CDR1 MNHEY, CDR2 SMNVEV (reference sequence). CDR3 length: 13 residues. The CDR3 nucleotides are TGTGCCAGGTCCCGGGACAGAGTCTACGAGCAGTACTTC. Translation: CARSRDRVYEQYF.

This clone appeared a few times. A much larger clone sits a single nucleotide away, making a read error possible. This chain uses TRBV6-1 with TRBJ2-7, with 13 bases that match TRBD2. V lost 1 base to trimming and J lost 8 bases; unmatched junction nucleotides: 5. CDR3 length: 15 amino acids. Germline CDR1 MNHNS, CDR2 SASEGT. The CDR3 coding sequence is TGTGCCAGCAGTGAAGGGACTAGCGGGAGTTACAAGCAGTACTTC. This translates into CASSEGTSGSYKQYF.

The V and J genes are TRBV11-1 and TRBJ2-7; no clear D gene. Germline V gene lookup returns CDR1 SGHAT and CDR2 FQDESV (reference sequence). The ends were cut back, 1 base at V and 3 bases at J, with 10 bases in the middle. CDR3 length equals 14 residues. CDR3 bases: TGTGCCAGCAGCTTAGGGCTGCAACTCTACGAGCAGTACTTC. Protein sequence: CASSLGLQLYEQYF. The whole variable domain, filled in from reference TRBV11-1 and TRBJ2-7, reads EAEVAQSPRYKITEKSQAVAFWCDPISGHATLYWYRQILGQGPELLVQFQDESVVDDSQLPKDRFSAERLKGVDSTLKIQPAELGDSAMYLCASSLGLQLYEQYFGPGTRLTVT.

The V call is TRBV19, the J call TRBJ2-5, with D uncertain. Germline loops: CDR1 LNHDA, CDR2 SQIVND (reference sequence). The CDR3 is 13 amino acids. The germline V and J ends were trimmed by 6 bases and 1 base, with 9 bases remaining between them. CDR3 DNA sequence: TGTGCCAGTAGCTGGACGATCCAAGAGACCCAGTACTTC. The encoded protein is CASSWTIQETQYF. Full variable domain (missing parts from reference TRBV19 and TRBJ2-5): DGGITQSPKYLFRKEGQNVTLSCEQNLNHDAMYWYRQDPGQGLRLIYYSQIVNDFQKGDIAEGYSVSREKKESFPLTVTSAQKNPTAFYLCASSWTIQETQYFGPGTRLLVL.

This clone was recorded many times. The genes are TRBV2 and TRBJ2-5; D is ambiguous. The CDR3 totals 14 residues. Trimming left V 3 bases short and J 5 bases short, with 13 bases between. Germline assignment: CDR1 SNHLY and CDR2 FYNNEI. In DNA form, the CDR3 reads TGTGCCAGCAGTGAGAGCGAAGGGCGGGAGACCCAGTACTTC. This gives the protein CASSESEGRETQYF.

This clone was counted many times. The chain recombines TRBV20-1 with TRBJ2-1; 8 nucleotides line up with TRBD2. J was trimmed by 5 bases and V by 0 bases; bases with no gene match: 6. CDR1 is DFQATT and CDR2 is SNEGSKA in the germline V gene (reference sequence). This CDR3 region has 15 residues. CDR3 coding DNA: TGCAGTGCTAGAGATTTGCTAGCGGGCCACAATGAGCAGTTCTTC. This sequence encodes CSARDLLAGHNEQFF.

This clone was counted at least ten times. The chain uses TRBV4-2 and TRBJ2-2, with TRBD2 matching 7 bases. CDR1 and CDR2 from the germline V gene are LGHNA and YNFKEQ. This CDR3 contains 16 residues. J gave up 3 bases and V 5 bases, and 9 bases lay outside the gene matches. The CDR3 loop reads CASSEAAREHTGELFF. CDR3 nucleotides: TGTGCCAGCAGCGAGGCGGCGCGGGAGCACACCGGGGAGCTGTTTTTT.

The V gene is TRBV5-1, the J gene TRBJ1-4, with D tentatively TRBD1 (5 bases). This CDR3 is built from 14 residues. Germline V gene sequence: CDR1 SGHRS, CDR2 YFSETQ. Deletions cut 4 bases from V and 8 bases from J, with 15 bases between. This CDR3 reads CASSASSGTEKLFF. The DNA for the CDR3 is TGCGCCAGCAGCGCTTCCTCCGGGACCGAAAAACTGTTTTTT. Using reference TRBV5-1 and TRBJ1-4 for the parts outside the CDR3, the full variable domain is KAGVTQTPRYLIKTRGQQVTLSCSPISGHRSVSWYQQTPGQGLQFLFEYFSETQRNKGNFPGRFSGRQFSNSRSEMNVSTLELGDSALYLCASSASSGTEKLFFGSGTQLSVL.

The sample holds a few counts of this clone. The gene calls are TRBV5-1 and TRBJ2-7; D may correspond to TRBD1 or TRBD2 (5 bases each). Germline CDR1 SGHRS, CDR2 YFSETQ. This CDR3 is built from 14 residues. Trimming stripped 3 bases from V and 2 bases from J, with 12 bases between. CDR3 protein: CASSWGRRTYEQYF. DNA of the CDR3: TGCGCCAGCAGCTGGGGACGAAGAACCTACGAGCAGTACTTC.

This clone was seen a few times. This chain links TRBV6-2 or TRBV6-3 with TRBJ2-2; D possibly corresponds to TRBD1 (6 bases). CDR1 is MNHEY, CDR2 SVGEGT, per germline. This CDR3 spans 16 amino acids. Trimming took 6 bases from V and 2 from J, leaving 16 bases between them. Here the CDR3 reads CASSLRGRGNTGELFF. The CDR3 DNA is TGTGCCAGCAGCCTTCGGGGCAGGGGTAACACCGGGGAGCTGTTTTTT.

This clone showed up many times. The J gene is TRBJ1-4, the V gene TRBV28, with TRBD1 matching 8 bases. Germline CDR1 MDHEN, CDR2 SYDVKM. The CDR3 contains 15 residues. J lost 7 bases, V lost 5 bases, and 9 bases had no gene match. The CDR3 protein is CASSGRTGSGEKLFF. The CDR3 DNA reads as TGTGCCAGCAGTGGTCGGACAGGGTCGGGTGAAAAACTGTTTTTT.

This clone appeared a few times. This chain links TRBV15 with TRBJ2-7; 10 nucleotides line up with TRBD1. CDR1 is LNHNV, CDR2 YYDKDF, per germline (reference sequence). V was clipped by 1 base and J by 4 bases; unmatched bases: 1. This CDR3 is 14 amino acids long. The CDR3 DNA is TGTGCCACCAGCAGAGGGACAGGGGGGTACGAGCAGTACTTC. It translates to CATSRGTGGYEQYF.

This clone was seen a handful of times. The chain joins TRBV6-1 to TRBJ1-5, with 7 bases lining up with TRBD1. This CDR3 has 13 residues. CDR1 and CDR2 (germline): MNHNS, SASEGT. V dropped 6 bases and J dropped 6; count of bases not matched to a gene: 5. CDR3 nucleotides: TGTGCCAGCAGAACAGGGGAGAGTCAGCCCCAGCATTTT. Its translation: CASRTGESQPQHF.

The J gene is TRBJ2-7, the V gene TRBV4-2, with D possibly being TRBD1 (6 bases). There are 12 residues in the CDR3. V lost 3 bases and J lost 4, with 7 bases in between. The germline V gene has CDR1 LGHNA and CDR2 YNFKEQ. CDR3 region: CASSQDSYEQYF. CDR3 in DNA: TGTGCCAGCAGCCAGGACAGTTACGAGCAGTACTTC.

This clone was seen repeatedly, ten times or more. The chain recombines TRBV6-1 with TRBJ1-2; 7 positions agree with TRBD1. CDR1 is MNHNS and CDR2 is SASEGT in the germline V gene. The CDR3 is 13 residues long. Germline trimming cut 6 bases from V and 7 bases from J; bases unmatched to any gene: 8. The CDR3 DNA reads TGTGCCAGCAGCCTCGACAGGGTCGCTGGCTACACCTTC. As protein: CASSLDRVAGYTF.

The chain recombines TRBV18 with TRBJ2-3, with D perhaps matching TRBD1 (5 bases). V was clipped by 4 bases and J by 0 bases, with 8 bases between them. This CDR3 is built from 14 residues. Per germline, CDR1 KGHSH and CDR2 LQKENI. Here the CDR3 DNA reads TGTGCCAGCTCACTGGACACTAGCACAGATACGCAGTATTTT. Amino acids: CASSLDTSTDTQYF. The entire variable domain, with the rest obtained from reference TRBV18 and TRBJ2-3, is as follows: NAGVMQNPRHLVRRRGQEARLRCSPMKGHSHVYWYRQLPEEGLKFMVYLQKENIIDESGMPKERFSAEFPKEGPSILRIQQVVRGDSAAYFCASSLDTSTDTQYFGPGTRLTVL.

V usage is TRBV7-3 and J usage is TRBJ1-6; TRBD1 matches at 7 bases. After removal of 5 bases from V and 7 bases from J, the junction contained 5 bases not matched to a gene. The CDR3 extends over 14 amino acids. CDR1 is SGHTA and CDR2 is FQGTGA in the germline V gene. The CDR3 loop is CASSAGQPNSPLHF. As DNA, the CDR3 is TGTGCCAGCAGCGCGGGACAGCCAAATTCACCCCTCCACTTT.

The table lists this clone with a few counts. The chain is built from TRBV6-6 and TRBJ2-2, with TRBD2 identical over 11 bases. This CDR3 is built from 17 residues. Germline lookup yields CDR1 MNHNY and CDR2 SVGAGI (reference sequence). The V gene end was trimmed by 2 bases and the J gene end by 5 bases; junction bases not matched to a gene: 7. In DNA form, the CDR3 reads TGTGCCAGCAGTTACGGGCTAGCGGGAGGTGAGACCGGGGAGCTGTTTTTT. Its protein product is CASSYGLAGGETGELFF.

Note on this clone: In this CDR3 the conserved last residue, phenylalanine or tryptophan, is missing, so a read error is likely. The chain links TRBV11-2 to TRBJ2-2; unclear D gene. Germline V gene lookup returns CDR1 SGHAT and CDR2 FQNNGV. This CDR3 has 14 residues. Trimming pared 8 bases from V and 5 bases from J, leaving 15 bases between. CDR3 nucleotide sequence: TGTGCCAGCGGAACAAACAAGGCAACCGGGGAGCTGTTTCTT. As protein: CASGTNKATGELFL.

As concerns this clone: Other DNA sequences of this sample code for an identical CDR3. CDR3 region: CASPGTVVLRDRGNSPLHF. The CDR3 DNA reads TGTGCCAGCCCCGGGACGGTCGTCCTCCGGGACAGGGGGAATTCACCCCTCCACTTT. The chain links TRBV6-2 or TRBV6-3 to TRBJ1-6; TRBD1 matches 11 bases. V dropped 8 bases and J dropped 7; count of bases not matched to a gene: 19. CDR1 is MNHEY and CDR2 is SVGEGT in the germline V gene. CDR3 length equals 19 residues.

This clone was seen repeatedly, ten times or more. The chain recombines TRBV20-1 with TRBJ2-1; TRBD1 agrees at 7 bases. Germline V gene sequence: CDR1 DFQATT, CDR2 SNEGSKA (reference sequence). The J segment lost 7 bases and the V segment lost 2 bases, leaving 8 bases of the junction unmatched. This CDR3 has 14 amino acids. CDR3 DNA: TGCAGTGCTAGAAAGACAGGGCTTTTAAATGAGCAGTTCTTC. Its translation is CSARKTGLLNEQFF.

This clone has only a few counts. The V gene is TRBV7-8, the J gene TRBJ2-3; D possibly corresponds to TRBD2 (6 bases). V lost 5 bases to trimming and J lost 0 bases, with 18 bases between them. Germline CDR1 reads SGHVS; CDR2 reads FQNEAQ. The CDR3 is made up of 17 amino acids. The CDR3 DNA is TGTGCCAGCAGCCCCCCTGTTGGAGGGCTAAGCACAGATACGCAGTATTTT. Translation gives CASSPPVGGLSTDTQYF.

Comment on this clone: A much larger clone sits a single nucleotide away, making a read error possible. The same CDR3 is also encoded by other DNA sequences in this sample. For the CDR3, the DNA is TGCAGTGCCTCCGACAGCTCTGGTGCCAACGTCCTGACTTTC. Its translation is CSASDSSGANVLTF. The V call is TRBV20-1, the J call TRBJ2-6; weak D call: TRBD1 (5 bases). Germline CDR1 and CDR2: DFQATT and SNEGSKA (reference sequence). The CDR3 is 14 amino acids.

This clone has at least ten counts. This chain joins TRBV2 and TRBJ1-4, with a weak D call TRBD1 (5 bases). Germline V CDR1 and CDR2: SNHLY, FYNNEI. CDR3 size: 14 residues. V lost 6 bases, J lost 8 bases, and 16 bases lay in between. The CDR3 loop is CASREQVSSEKLFF. In DNA form, the CDR3 reads TGTGCCAGCAGAGAACAGGTCTCTAGCGAAAAACTGTTTTTT. The whole variable domain, filled in from reference TRBV2 and TRBJ1-4, reads EPEVTQTPSHQVTQMGQEVILRCVPISNHLYFYWYRQILGQKVEFLVSFYNNEISEKSEIFDDQFSVERPDGSNFTLKIRSTKLEDSAMYFCASREQVSSEKLFFGSGTQLSVL.

This clone was found many times. J is TRBJ1-2 and V is TRBV10-1, with D unresolved. The germline V gene has CDR1 WNHNN and CDR2 SYGVQD (reference sequence). The CDR3 consists of 16 residues. Trimming pared 7 bases from V and 0 bases from J, leaving 18 bases between. The CDR3 protein is CASTNNHFGPNYGYTF. The CDR3 DNA sequence: TGCGCCAGCACCAACAACCATTTCGGACCTAACTATGGCTACACCTTC.